This T cell receptor beta chain derives from a study of blood T cell repertoires in COVID-19. Looking at the study overall: T cells, B-cell-depleted T cells, or PBMCs supplied cDNA or gDNA.

Authors' methods: Nucleated cell counts were estimated from reference gene primer amplification. The assay was immunoSEQ multiplex PCR, and TCRdb's table has in-frame clones only and misses some. The DNA was the basis for D and trimming; V, J and clone size are from that table. This table has over 200,000 clones, about 90% appearing once. This CDR3 region has 13 residues. The ends were cut back, 6 bases at V and 4 bases at J, with 10 bases in the middle. This chain links TRBV12-3 or TRBV12-4 with TRBJ1-5; D is unclear. The sequence derives from a man aged 30 to 45 with acute or convalescent COVID-19. Sequenced: peripheral blood. The CDR3 nucleotides read TGTGCCAGCAGGGGGAGAGGGAATCAGCCCCAGCATTTT. Translation gives CASRGRGNQPQHF.